This entry lists 15 T cell receptor beta chains sequenced from one sample in a study of cytomegalovirus exposure and HLA in healthy donors. It was with 60 Vbeta and 13 Jbeta primers that the PCR ran. Data came from immunoSEQ multiplex PCR; TCRdb stores just in-frame clones and leaves some out. The sample consists of 100,000 to 150,000 clones, just under 75% of them appearing once. The sample was PBMCs. These receptors all come from a man in his forties in good health and CMV-seropositive.

The chain joins TRBV19 to TRBJ2-5; TRBD1 is a possible D gene (6 bases). CDR1 is LNHDA and CDR2 is SQIVND in the germline V gene (reference sequence). The length of the CDR3 is 13 residues. Trimming removed 6 bases from V and 2 bases from J, with 10 bases in between. The DNA of the CDR3 is TGTGCCAGTAGGCACAGGGCTCAAGAGACCCAGTACTTC. Its protein product is CASRHRAQETQYF.

V gene TRBV27 combines with J gene TRBJ1-6; TRBD1 matches at 8 bases. There are 15 residues in the CDR3. Per the germline V gene, CDR1 is MNHEY and CDR2 is SMNVEV (reference sequence). Germline trimming cut 5 bases from V and 7 bases from J; bases unmatched to any gene: 7. The CDR3 is CASSHVTGGNSPLHF. The DNA for the CDR3 is TGTGCCAGCAGTCATGTCACAGGGGGAAATTCACCCCTCCACTTT.

As DNA, the CDR3 is TGTGCCAGCAGCGTAGGTTCGGCGGGGGGCGACTACGAGCAGTACTTC. Translated, it gives CASSVGSAGGDYEQYF. The rearrangement uses TRBV9 and TRBJ2-7; 8 bases map to TRBD2. Germline V gene lookup returns CDR1 SGDLS and CDR2 YYNGEE. Germline trimming cut 0 bases from V and 3 bases from J; bases unmatched to any gene: 8. This CDR3 is 16 amino acids long.

The chain recombines TRBV25-1 with TRBJ1-1; TRBD1 aligns across 8 bases. This CDR3 comprises 15 residues. Losses at the gene ends were 5 bases for V and 1 base for J; bases not matched to a gene: 6. Germline assignment: CDR1 MGHDK and CDR2 SYGVNS. DNA for the CDR3: TGTGCCAGCAGTCCGACCAGGGGGCGGAACACTGAAGCTTTCTTT. Protein product: CASSPTRGRNTEAFF.

The CDR3 here is CASSAQGARQETQYF. DNA of the CDR3: TGTGCCAGCAGTGCGCAGGGGGCGAGGCAAGAGACCCAGTACTTC. This rearrangement joins TRBV2 to TRBJ2-5, with 8 bases that match TRBD1. Germline CDR1 reads SNHLY; CDR2 reads FYNNEI. Unmatched junction bases numbered 6, after V lost 4 bases and J lost 2 bases. This CDR3 contains 15 residues.

The genes are TRBV29-1 and TRBJ2-7, with 7 positions matching TRBD1. Germline V gene lookup returns CDR1 SQVTM and CDR2 ANQGSEA. The CDR3 runs 11 residues. The ends lost 7 bases at V and 6 bases at J; junction bases unmatched: 6. The CDR3 nucleotides read TGCAGCGCTGACAGGGCCGGCGAGCAGTACTTC. Its protein product is CSADRAGEQYF.

This clone has more than one count but fewer than ten. The chain links TRBV6-1 to TRBJ2-3; 8 bases match TRBD2. The CDR3 is made up of 15 amino acids. The trim removed 2 bases at V and 5 bases at J, leaving 6 bases unmatched. Germline values: CDR1 MNHNS, CDR2 SASEGT. The CDR3 DNA is TGTGCCAGCAGTGAACTGGCGGGAGGTTTAGATACGCAGTATTTT. Translated: CASSELAGGLDTQYF.

The V call is TRBV2, the J call TRBJ2-7, with TRBD2 as a possible D gene (5 bases). CDR1 is SNHLY, CDR2 FYNNEI, per germline. Trimming removed 3 bases at V and 5 bases at J, with 17 bases between. The CDR3 is 15 amino acids. As DNA, the CDR3 is TGTGCCAGCAGTGACCAGCGCCCCGGACTTAACGAGCAGTACTTC. Its translation: CASSDQRPGLNEQYF.

The chain recombines TRBV9 with TRBJ2-7; TRBD1 aligns across 7 bases. The V gene's germline CDR1 is SGDLS and CDR2 YYNGEE. With 3 bases clipped from V and 5 bases from J, the junction kept 11 bases outside the gene matches. The CDR3 runs 15 residues. CDR3 in DNA: TGTGCCAGCAGCGCGCGACAGGGCCGTGGGCACGAGCAGTACTTC. This gives the protein CASSARQGRGHEQYF.

CDR3 loop: CASSEHREETQYF. CDR3 nucleotide sequence: TGTGCCAGCAGTGAACACAGAGAAGAGACCCAGTACTTC. V is TRBV2 and J is TRBJ2-5; D remains unclear. V lost 2 bases, J lost 3 bases, and 7 bases lay in between. This CDR3 contains 13 residues. Looked up from germline, CDR1 is SNHLY and CDR2 is FYNNEI.

The V and J genes are TRBV5-1 and TRBJ1-1; unclear D gene. Trimming stripped 2 bases from V and 5 bases from J, with 10 bases between. The CDR3 has 13 residues. The germline V gene encodes CDR1 SGHRS and CDR2 YFSETQ. CDR3 DNA sequence: TGCGCCAGCAGCTTCCTGGGAGGGACTGAAGCTTTCTTT. Residues: CASSFLGGTEAFF.

The chain combines TRBV5-1 with TRBJ2-1, with 8 bases aligning to TRBD2. V dropped 1 base and J dropped 4; count of bases not matched to a gene: 7. Germline assignment: CDR1 SGHRS and CDR2 YFSETQ. This CDR3 contains 16 residues. The CDR3 loop is CASSLMAGGRYNEQFF. CDR3 bases: TGCGCCAGCAGCTTGATGGCGGGGGGACGATACAATGAGCAGTTCTTC.

The chain carries TRBV5-1 and TRBJ1-3, with 8 bases identical to TRBD1. Germline V gene data show CDR1 as SGHRS and CDR2 as YFSETQ. V lost 0 bases and J lost 5; bases outside the gene matches: 4. The CDR3 totals 15 residues. This chain's CDR3 is CASSLEGQERNTIYF. CDR3 coding DNA: TGCGCCAGCAGCTTGGAGGGACAGGAGCGAAACACCATATATTTT.

Comment on this clone: Germline is not matched at one junction end, which may reflect a read error. This chain uses TRBV7-9 with TRBJ1-1; D is unclear. The CDR3 extends over 12 amino acids. The germline CDR1 and CDR2 sequences are SEHNR and FQNEAQ (reference sequence). The CDR3 region has the DNA TGTTCCAGCAGTTCAGGGAACACTGAAGCTTTCTTT. Protein sequence: CSSSSGNTEAFF.

In its sample, this clone was seen once. The rearrangement joins TRBV6-6 to TRBJ2-3; D not certain. Germline loops: CDR1 MNHNY, CDR2 SVGAGI (reference sequence). V was pared by 3 bases and J by 4 bases, with 11 bases between. The CDR3 has 14 amino acids. The CDR3 spells CASSYEARSDTQYF. The CDR3 region has the DNA TGTGCCAGCAGTTATGAAGCTAGATCAGATACGCAGTATTTT.